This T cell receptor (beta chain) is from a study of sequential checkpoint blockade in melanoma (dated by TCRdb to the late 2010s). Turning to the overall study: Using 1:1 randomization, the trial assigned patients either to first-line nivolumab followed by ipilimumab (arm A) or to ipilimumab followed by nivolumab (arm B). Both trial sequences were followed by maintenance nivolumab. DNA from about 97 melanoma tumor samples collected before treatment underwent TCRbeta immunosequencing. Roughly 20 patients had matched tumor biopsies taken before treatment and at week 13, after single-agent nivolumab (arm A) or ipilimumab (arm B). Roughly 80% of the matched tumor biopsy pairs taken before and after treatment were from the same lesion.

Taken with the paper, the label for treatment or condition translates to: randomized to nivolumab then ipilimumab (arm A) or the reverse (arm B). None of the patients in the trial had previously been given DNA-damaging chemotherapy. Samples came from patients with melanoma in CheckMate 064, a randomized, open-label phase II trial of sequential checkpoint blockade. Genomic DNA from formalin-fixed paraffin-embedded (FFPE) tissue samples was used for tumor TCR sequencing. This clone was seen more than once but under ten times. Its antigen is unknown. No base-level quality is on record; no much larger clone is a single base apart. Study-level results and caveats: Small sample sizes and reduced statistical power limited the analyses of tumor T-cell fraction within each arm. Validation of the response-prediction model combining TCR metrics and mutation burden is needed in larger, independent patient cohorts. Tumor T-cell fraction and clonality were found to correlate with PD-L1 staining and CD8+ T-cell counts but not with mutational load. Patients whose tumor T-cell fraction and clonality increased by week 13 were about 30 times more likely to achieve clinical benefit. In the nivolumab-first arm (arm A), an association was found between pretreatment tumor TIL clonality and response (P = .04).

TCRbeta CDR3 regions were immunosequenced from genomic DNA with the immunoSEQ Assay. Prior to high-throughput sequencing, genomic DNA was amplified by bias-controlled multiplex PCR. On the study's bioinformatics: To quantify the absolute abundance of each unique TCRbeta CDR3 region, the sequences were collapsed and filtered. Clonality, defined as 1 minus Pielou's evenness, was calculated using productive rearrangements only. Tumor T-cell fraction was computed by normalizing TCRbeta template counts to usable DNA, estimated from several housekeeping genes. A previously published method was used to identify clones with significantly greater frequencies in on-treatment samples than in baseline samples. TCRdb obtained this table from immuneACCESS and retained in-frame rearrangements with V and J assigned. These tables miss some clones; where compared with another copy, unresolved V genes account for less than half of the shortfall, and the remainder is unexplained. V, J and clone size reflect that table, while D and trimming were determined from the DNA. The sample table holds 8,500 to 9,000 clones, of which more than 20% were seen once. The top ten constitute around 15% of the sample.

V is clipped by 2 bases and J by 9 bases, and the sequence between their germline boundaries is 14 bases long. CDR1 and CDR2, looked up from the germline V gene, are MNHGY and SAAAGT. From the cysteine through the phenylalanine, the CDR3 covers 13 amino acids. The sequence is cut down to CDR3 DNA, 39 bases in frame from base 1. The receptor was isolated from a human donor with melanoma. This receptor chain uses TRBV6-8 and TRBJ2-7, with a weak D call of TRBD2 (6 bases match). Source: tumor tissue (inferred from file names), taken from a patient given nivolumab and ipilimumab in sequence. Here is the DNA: TGTGCCAGCAGTTACGAACAGAGGGGAGGGCAGTACTTC. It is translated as CASSYEQRGGQYF.